This paragraph covers one T cell receptor (beta chain) sequence. The sample is drawn from a study of blood T cell repertoires in COVID-19. The CDR3 covers 13 residues. Germline V gene sequence: CDR1 MNHNY, CDR2 SVGAGI (reference sequence). V was cut by 6 bases and J by 2 bases, with 8 bases left in between. Libraries were prepared by immunoSEQ multiplex PCR; TCRdb keeps only in-frame clonotypes and omits some of them. The sample has about 100,000 clones, 92% seen once. This chain links TRBV6-6 with TRBJ1-5; D call uncertain. The receptor was derived from a man in his 70s with acute or convalescent COVID-19. Sequences were obtained from peripheral blood. The CDR3 DNA follows: TGTGCCAGCAGCCTACAGCGCAATCAGCCCCAGCATTTT. It is translated as CASSLQRNQPQHF.